The clone carrying this TCR beta chain was observed at least ten times. What it recognizes is unknown. Looked up from germline, CDR1 is SGHDT and CDR2 is YYEEEE. The CDR3 totals 14 residues. V was clipped by 2 bases and J by 1 base, with 8 bases between them. This specimen belongs to a study of identical twins. Overall study findings and caveats: The more abundant beta clonotypes in cord blood had fewer insertions, and memory repertoires did not show this. Out-of-frame sharing of TCR alpha in monozygotic twins was underestimated by models.

TCRdb reprocessed the 5' RACE reads via MiXCR and lists one record per CDR3 protein. The sample gives approximately 890,000 distinct CDR3 sequences, roughly 12% of which show up once; around 1.5% is in the top ten. These data also formed part of another study, on yellow fever vaccine responses in identical twins. That publication notes: Vaccine T cell responses of twins reportedly seemed partly convergent and partly personalized.

This chain links TRBV5-6 with TRBJ2-3; no firm D call. The TCR was taken from a woman in her late teens or twenties in good health. Source material: PBMCs. This chain's CDR3 is CASSFATGTDTQYF. CDR3 nucleotide sequence: TGTGCCAGCAGCTTTGCGACTGGCACAGATACGCAGTATTTT.